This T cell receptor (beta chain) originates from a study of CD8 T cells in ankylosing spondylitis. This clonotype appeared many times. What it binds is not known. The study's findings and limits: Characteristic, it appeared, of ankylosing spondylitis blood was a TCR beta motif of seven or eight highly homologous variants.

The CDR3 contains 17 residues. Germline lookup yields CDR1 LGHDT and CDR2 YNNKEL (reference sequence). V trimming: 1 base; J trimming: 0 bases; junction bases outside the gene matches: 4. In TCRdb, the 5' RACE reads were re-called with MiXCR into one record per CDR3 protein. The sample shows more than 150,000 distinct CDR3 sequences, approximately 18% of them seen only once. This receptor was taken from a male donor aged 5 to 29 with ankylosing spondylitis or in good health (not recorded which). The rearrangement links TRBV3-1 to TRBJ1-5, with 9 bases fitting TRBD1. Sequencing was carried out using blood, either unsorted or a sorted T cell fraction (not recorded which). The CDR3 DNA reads TGTGCCAGCAGCCAAGTTGGGACAGGGATTAGCAATCAGCCCCAGCATTTT. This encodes CASSQVGTGISNQPQHF.